The sequence of this TCR beta chain was determined in a study of OX40 agonist ivuxolimab in advanced cancers. Whole-study context: Having had anti-PD-1, anti-PD-L1 or anti-CTLA-4 therapy before was allowed, and roughly 39% had some.

The junction had 7 bases not matched to a gene; V was cut back by 6 bases and J by 3 bases. The CDR3 spans 15 residues. Germline V lookup: CDR1 LNHDA, CDR2 SQIVND (reference sequence). TCRdb keeps only in-frame clones here, not all; method: immunoSEQ multiplex PCR. The repertoire holds tens of thousands of clones, more than 80% seen once, with approximately 2% in the top ten. This clone has only a few counts. The clonotype originates from an adult with an advanced solid tumor such as melanoma, head and neck, liver or kidney cancer. The chain has TRBV19 and TRBJ2-4; TRBD2 aligns across 8 bases. The source was CD4+ or CD8+ T cells sorted from blood, collected in a trial of the OX40 agonist ivuxolimab. CDR3 residues: CASSPAGGVKNIQYF. CDR3 nucleotides: TGTGCCAGTAGCCCCGCGGGAGGTGTCAAAAACATTCAGTACTTC.